Below are 5 T cell receptor beta chains sequenced from a single sample in a study of T-cell memory formation after mild COVID-19. A single record per CDR3 protein comes from TCRdb applying MiXCR to the 5' RACE reads. The table lists about 430,000 distinct CDR3 sequences, roughly 26% of them singletons. Sequencing used PBMCs or a T cell subset sorted from them (not recorded which). The origin of the receptors is an adult woman who had mild COVID-19 (a few samples of this study predate the infection). Cell type and time point are not known.

This sequence joins TRBV5-6 and TRBJ2-5; 7 bases map to TRBD2. Germline assignment: CDR1 SGHDT and CDR2 YYEEEE. V shed 2 bases and J 4 bases; nucleotides not matched to a gene: 8. The CDR3 has 15 residues. The CDR3 bases are TGTGCCAGCAGCTTCTGGACTAGACGAGCAGAGACCCAGTACTTC. Its translation is CASSFWTRRAETQYF. The full variable domain, completed using reference TRBV5-6 and TRBJ2-5, is DAGVTQSPTHLIKTRGQQVTLRCSPKSGHDTVSWYQQALGQGPQFIFQYYEEEERQRGNFPDRFSGHQFPNYSSELNVNALLLGDSALYLCASSFWTRRAETQYFGPGTRLLVL.

The chain combines TRBV27 with TRBJ2-6; tentative D call: TRBD1 (6 bases). The CDR3 is 14 amino acids. Germline V CDR1 and CDR2: MNHEY, SMNVEV (reference sequence). The V and J ends lost 7 bases and 2 bases respectively, with 9 bases between them. This CDR3 is CASKEGAGANVLTF. For the CDR3, the DNA is TGTGCCAGCAAAGAGGGGGCTGGGGCCAACGTCCTGACTTTC.

This clonotype was observed many times. V and J are TRBV18 and TRBJ2-1, with D unclear. Trimming took 3 bases from V and 10 from J, leaving 10 bases between them. The germline CDR1 and CDR2 sequences are KGHSH and LQKENI. CDR3 size: 12 residues. This CDR3 is CASSPQDKEQFF. DNA for the CDR3: TGTGCCAGCTCACCCCAGGATAAGGAGCAGTTCTTC.

The rearrangement uses TRBV18 and TRBJ2-4, with 9 nucleotides matching TRBD1. Trimming cost V 2 bases and J 9 bases; bases outside gene matches: 8. The length of the CDR3 is 15 residues. Germline V gene data show CDR1 as KGHSH and CDR2 as LQKENI. CDR3 sequence reads: CASSPGTGRYGIQYF. Written as DNA, the CDR3 is TGTGCCAGCTCACCAGGGACAGGGAGATACGGCATTCAGTACTTC.

The chain links TRBV7-9 to TRBJ2-1; D is ambiguous. Germline V lookup: CDR1 SEHNR, CDR2 FQNEAQ (reference sequence). V was pared by 1 base and J by 0 bases, with 7 bases between. The CDR3 contains 15 residues. The DNA for the CDR3 is TGTGCCAGCAGCTTAGGGCTAAGCTCCTACAATGAGCAGTTCTTC. It translates to CASSLGLSSYNEQFF. The full variable domain, rest sourced from reference TRBV7-9 and TRBJ2-1, is DTGVSQNPRHKITKRGQNVTFRCDPISEHNRLYWYRQTLGQGPEFLTYFQNEAQLEKSRLLSDRFSAERPKGSFSTLEIQRTEQGDSAMYLCASSLGLSSYNEQFFGPGTRLTVL.